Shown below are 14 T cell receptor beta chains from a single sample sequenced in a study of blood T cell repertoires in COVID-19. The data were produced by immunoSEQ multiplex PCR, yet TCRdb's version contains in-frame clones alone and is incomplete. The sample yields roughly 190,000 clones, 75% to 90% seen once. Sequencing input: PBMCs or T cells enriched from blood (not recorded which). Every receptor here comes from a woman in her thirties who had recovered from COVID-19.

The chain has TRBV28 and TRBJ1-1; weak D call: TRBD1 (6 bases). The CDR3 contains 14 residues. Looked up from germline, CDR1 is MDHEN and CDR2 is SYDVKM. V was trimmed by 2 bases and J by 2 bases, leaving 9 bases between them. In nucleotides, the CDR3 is TGTGCCAGCAGTTTAGCACAGGGTAACACTGAAGCTTTCTTT. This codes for CASSLAQGNTEAFF.

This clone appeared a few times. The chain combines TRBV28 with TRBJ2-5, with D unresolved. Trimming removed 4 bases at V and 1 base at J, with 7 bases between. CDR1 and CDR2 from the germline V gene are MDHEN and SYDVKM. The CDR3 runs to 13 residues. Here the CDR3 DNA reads TGTGCCAGCAGTTCGTCCAGCCAAGAGACCCAGTACTTC. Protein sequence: CASSSSSQETQYF.

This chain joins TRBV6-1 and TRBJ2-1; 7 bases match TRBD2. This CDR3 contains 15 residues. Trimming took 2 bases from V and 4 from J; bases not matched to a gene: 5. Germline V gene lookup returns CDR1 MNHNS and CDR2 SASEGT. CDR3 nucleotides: TGTGCCAGCAGTGAACCCGGGACTACTTACAATGAGCAGTTCTTC. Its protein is CASSEPGTTYNEQFF.

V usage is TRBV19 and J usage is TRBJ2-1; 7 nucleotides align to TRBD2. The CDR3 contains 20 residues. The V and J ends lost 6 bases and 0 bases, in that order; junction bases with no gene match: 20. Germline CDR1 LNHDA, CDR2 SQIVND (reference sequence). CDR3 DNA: TGTGCCAGTAGCCCCCACCTGGCGCGGGAGACTTCGAGCTCCTACAATGAGCAGTTCTTC. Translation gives CASSPHLARETSSSYNEQFF.

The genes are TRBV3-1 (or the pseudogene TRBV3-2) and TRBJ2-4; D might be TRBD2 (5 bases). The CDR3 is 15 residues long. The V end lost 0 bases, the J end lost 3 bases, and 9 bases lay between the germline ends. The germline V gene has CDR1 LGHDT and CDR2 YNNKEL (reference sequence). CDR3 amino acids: CASSQDAGSKNIQYF. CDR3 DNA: TGTGCCAGCAGCCAAGATGCGGGTAGCAAAAACATTCAGTACTTC.

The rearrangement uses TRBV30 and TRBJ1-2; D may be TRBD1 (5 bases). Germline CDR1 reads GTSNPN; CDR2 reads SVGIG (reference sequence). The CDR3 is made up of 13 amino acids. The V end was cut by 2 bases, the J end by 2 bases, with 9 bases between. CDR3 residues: CAWSRGSNYGYTF. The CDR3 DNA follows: TGTGCCTGGAGTCGGGGGTCGAACTATGGCTACACCTTC.

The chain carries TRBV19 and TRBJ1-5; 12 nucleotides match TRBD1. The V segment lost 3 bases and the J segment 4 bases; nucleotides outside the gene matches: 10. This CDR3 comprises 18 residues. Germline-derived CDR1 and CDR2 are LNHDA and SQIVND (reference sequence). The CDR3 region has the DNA TGTGCCAGTAGTATCCGGGACAGGGGGCGAGAGAATAATCAGCCCCAGCATTTT. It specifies CASSIRDRGRENNQPQHF.

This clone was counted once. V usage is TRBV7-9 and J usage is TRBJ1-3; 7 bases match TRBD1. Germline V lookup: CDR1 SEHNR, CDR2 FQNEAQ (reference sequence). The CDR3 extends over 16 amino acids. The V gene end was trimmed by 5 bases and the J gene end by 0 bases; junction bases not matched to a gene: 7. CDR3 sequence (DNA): TGTGCCAGCAGCCCGGGACAGCGGAACTCTGGAAACACCATATATTTT. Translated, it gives CASSPGQRNSGNTIYF.

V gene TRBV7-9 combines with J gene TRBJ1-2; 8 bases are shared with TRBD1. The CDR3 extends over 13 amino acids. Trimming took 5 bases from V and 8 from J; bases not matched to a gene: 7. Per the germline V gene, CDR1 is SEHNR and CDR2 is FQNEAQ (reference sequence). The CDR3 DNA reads TGTGCCAGCAGCAGACAGGGGTCGGGAGGCTACACCTTC. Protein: CASSRQGSGGYTF.

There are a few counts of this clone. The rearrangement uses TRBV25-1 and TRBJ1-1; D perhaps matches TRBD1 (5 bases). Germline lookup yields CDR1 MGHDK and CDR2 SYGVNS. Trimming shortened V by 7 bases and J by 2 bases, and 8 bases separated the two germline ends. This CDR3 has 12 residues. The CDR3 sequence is CASKWGNTEAFF. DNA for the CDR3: TGTGCCAGCAAGTGGGGCAACACTGAAGCTTTCTTT.

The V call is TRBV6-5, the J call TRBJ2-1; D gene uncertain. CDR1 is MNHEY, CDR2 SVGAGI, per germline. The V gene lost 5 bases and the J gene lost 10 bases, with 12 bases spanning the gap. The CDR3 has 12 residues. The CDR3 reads CASSRHREEQFF. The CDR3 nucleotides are TGTGCCAGCAGTCGCCACAGAGAAGAGCAGTTCTTC.

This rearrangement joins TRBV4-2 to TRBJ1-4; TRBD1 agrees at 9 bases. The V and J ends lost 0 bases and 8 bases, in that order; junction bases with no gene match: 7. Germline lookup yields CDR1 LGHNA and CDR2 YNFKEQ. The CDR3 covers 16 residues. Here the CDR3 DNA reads TGTGCCAGCAGCCAAGAAACAGGGGGCGGTAGCGAAAAACTGTTTTTT. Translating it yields CASSQETGGGSEKLFF.

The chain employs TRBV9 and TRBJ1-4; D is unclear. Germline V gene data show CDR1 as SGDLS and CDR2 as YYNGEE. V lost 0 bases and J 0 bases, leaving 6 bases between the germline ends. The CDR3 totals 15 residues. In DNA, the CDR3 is TGTGCCAGCAGCGTAGAAGGAGCAACTAATGAAAAACTGTTTTTT. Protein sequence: CASSVEGATNEKLFF.

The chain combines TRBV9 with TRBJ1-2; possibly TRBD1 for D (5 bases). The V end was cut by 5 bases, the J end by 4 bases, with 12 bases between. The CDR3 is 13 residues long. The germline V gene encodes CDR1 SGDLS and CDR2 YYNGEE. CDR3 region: CASSGGELYGYTF. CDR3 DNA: TGTGCCAGCAGTGGGGGGGAACTCTATGGCTACACCTTC.